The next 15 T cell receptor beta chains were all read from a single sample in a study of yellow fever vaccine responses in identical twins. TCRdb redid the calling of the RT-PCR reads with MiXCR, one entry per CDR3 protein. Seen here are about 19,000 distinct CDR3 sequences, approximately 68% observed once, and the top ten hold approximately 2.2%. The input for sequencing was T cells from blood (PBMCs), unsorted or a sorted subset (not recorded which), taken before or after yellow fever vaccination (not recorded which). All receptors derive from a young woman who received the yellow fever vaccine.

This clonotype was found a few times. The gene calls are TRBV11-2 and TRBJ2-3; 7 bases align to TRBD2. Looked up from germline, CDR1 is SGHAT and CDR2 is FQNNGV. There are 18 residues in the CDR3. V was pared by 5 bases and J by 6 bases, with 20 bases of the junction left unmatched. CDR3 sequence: CASSRVALAGVFPDTQYF. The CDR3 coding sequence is TGTGCCAGCAGCCGGGTCGCCTTGGCGGGGGTCTTTCCCGATACGCAGTATTTT. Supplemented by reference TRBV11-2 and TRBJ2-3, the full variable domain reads EAGVAQSPRYKIIEKRQSVAFWCNPISGHATLYWYQQILGQGPKLLIQFQNNGVVDDSQLPKDRFSAERLKGVDSTLKIQPAKLEDSAVYLCASSRVALAGVFPDTQYFGPGTRLTVL.

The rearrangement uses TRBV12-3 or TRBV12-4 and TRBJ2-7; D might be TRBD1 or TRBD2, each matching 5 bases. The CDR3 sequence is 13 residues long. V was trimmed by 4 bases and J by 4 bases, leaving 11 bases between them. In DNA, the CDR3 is TGTGCCAGCAGTTCCGGGGCGGTGTACGAGCAGTACGTC. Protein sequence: CASSSGAVYEQYV.

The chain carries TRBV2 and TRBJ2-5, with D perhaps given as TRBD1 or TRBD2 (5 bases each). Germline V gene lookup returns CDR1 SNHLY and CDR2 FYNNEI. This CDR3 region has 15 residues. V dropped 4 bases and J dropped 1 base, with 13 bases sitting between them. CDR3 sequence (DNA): TGTGCCAGCAGTGGAGGGGCCGGTCCCCAAGAGACCCAGTACTTC. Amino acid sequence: CASSGGAGPQETQYF.

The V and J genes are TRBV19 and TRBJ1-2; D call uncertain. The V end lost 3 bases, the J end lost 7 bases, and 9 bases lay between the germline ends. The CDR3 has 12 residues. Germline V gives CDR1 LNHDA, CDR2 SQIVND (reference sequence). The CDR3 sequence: CASSMLGVGYTF. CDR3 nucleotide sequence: TGTGCCAGTAGTATGCTCGGGGTTGGCTACACCTTC.

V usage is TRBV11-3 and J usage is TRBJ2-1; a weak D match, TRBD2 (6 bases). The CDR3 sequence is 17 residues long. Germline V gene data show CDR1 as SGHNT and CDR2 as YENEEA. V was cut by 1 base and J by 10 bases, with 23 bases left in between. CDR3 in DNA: TGTGCCAGCAGCTTAGCTTCAGGCGGAGGGGTACATGGAGAGCAGTTCTTC. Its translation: CASSLASGGGVHGEQFF.

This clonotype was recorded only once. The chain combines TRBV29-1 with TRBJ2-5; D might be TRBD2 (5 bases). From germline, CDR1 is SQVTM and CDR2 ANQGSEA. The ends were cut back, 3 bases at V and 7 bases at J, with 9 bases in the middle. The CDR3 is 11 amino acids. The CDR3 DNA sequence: TGCAGCGTTGAGGTTGAGGGGACCCAGTACTTC. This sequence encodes CSVEVEGTQYF.

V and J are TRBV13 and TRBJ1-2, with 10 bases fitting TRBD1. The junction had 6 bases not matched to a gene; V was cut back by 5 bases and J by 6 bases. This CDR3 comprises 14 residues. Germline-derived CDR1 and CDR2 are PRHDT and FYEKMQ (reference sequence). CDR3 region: CASSRDRGLHGYTF. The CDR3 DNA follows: TGTGCCAGCAGCCGGGACAGGGGCTTACATGGCTACACCTTC.

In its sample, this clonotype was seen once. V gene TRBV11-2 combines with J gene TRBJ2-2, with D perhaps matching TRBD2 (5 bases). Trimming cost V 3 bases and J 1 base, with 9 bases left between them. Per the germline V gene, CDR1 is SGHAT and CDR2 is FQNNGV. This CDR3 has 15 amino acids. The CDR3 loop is CASSLLALNTGELFF. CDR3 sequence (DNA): TGTGCCAGCAGCTTGTTAGCGCTGAACACCGGGGAGCTGTTTTTT.

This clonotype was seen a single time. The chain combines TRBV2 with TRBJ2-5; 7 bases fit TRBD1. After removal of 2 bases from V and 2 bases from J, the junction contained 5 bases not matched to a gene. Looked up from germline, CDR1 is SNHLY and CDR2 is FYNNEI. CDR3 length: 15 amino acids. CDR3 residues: CASSERVGQQETQYF. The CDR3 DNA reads TGTGCCAGCAGTGAAAGGGTGGGACAGCAAGAGACCCAGTACTTC.

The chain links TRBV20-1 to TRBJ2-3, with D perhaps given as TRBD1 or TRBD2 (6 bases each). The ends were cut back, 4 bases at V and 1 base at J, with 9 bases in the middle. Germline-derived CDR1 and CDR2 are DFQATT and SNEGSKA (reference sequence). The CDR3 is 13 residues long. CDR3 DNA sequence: TGCAGTGCTACGGAGGGGGGCACAGATACGCAGTATTTT. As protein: CSATEGGTDTQYF.

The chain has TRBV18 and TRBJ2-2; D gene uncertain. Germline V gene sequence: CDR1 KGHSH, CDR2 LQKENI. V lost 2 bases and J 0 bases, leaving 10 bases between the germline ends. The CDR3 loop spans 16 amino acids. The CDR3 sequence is CASSPTGRSNTGELFF. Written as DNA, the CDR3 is TGTGCCAGCTCACCAACCGGACGGTCGAACACCGGGGAGCTGTTTTTT.

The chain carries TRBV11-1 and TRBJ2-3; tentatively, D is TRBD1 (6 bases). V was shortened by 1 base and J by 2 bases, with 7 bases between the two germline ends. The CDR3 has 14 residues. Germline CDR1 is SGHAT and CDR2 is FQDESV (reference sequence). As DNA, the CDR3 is TGTGCCAGCAGCTTAGACAGGGTCACAGATACGCAGTATTTT. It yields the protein CASSLDRVTDTQYF.

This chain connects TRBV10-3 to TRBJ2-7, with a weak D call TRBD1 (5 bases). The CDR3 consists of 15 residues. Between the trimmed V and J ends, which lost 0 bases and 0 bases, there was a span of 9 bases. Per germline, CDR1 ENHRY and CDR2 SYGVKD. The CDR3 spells CAISESTASSYEQYF. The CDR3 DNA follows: TGTGCCATCAGTGAGTCGACAGCTAGCTCCTACGAGCAGTACTTC.

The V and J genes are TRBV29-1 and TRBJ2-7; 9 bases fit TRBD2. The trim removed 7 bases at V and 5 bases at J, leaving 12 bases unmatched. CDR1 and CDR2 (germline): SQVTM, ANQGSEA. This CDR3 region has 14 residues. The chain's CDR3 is CSASGGSGSNEQYF. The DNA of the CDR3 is TGCAGCGCCAGTGGGGGTAGCGGGAGTAACGAGCAGTACTTC.

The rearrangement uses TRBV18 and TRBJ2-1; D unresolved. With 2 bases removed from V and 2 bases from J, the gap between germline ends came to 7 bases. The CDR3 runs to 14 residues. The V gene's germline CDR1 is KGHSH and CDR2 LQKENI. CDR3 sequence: CASSPGFPYNEQFF. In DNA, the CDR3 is TGTGCCAGCTCACCAGGGTTTCCCTACAATGAGCAGTTCTTC.